Listed below are T cell receptor beta chains from one sample, sequenced in a study of shared clonotypes between healthy human individuals. Clones were read by immunoSEQ multiplex PCR, and TCRdb kept only the in-frame ones, dropping some. The sample shows some 1.5 million clones, approximately 98% of them seen only once. The sequenced sample was naive CD4+ T cells sorted from blood. These receptors all stem from a man aged 25 to 45 in good health. The CDR3 runs from the conserved cysteine through the conserved F or W. A D gene is named only where the DNA matches it firmly. Only part of the rows carry a size: once, few, many, or a class if the clone is expanded.

abundance: .
d_gene: TRBD2
v_gene: TRBV9
j_gene: TRBJ2-7
CDR3aa: CASSSSSGRAEEQYF
CDR3nt: TGTGCCAGCAGCTCTTCTAGCGGGAGGGCCGAAGAGCAGTACTTC

abundance: once
d_gene: TRBD2
v_gene: TRBV28
j_gene: TRBJ2-2
CDR3aa: CASSLAGGNTGELFF
CDR3nt: TGTGCCAGCAGTCTAGCGGGAGGGAACACCGGGGAGCTGTTTTTT

abundance: .
d_gene: .
v_gene: TRBV27
j_gene: TRBJ2-7
CDR3aa: CASSLFLGQTYEQYF
CDR3nt: TGTGCCAGCAGTTTATTCCTAGGCCAAACCTACGAGCAGTACTTC

abundance: .
d_gene: TRBD1
v_gene: TRBV4-2
j_gene: TRBJ1-2
CDR3aa: CASSQERGRQGNNYGYTF
CDR3nt: TGTGCCAGCAGCCAAGAAAGAGGGAGACAGGGAAATAACTATGGCTACACCTTC

abundance: .
d_gene: .
v_gene: TRBV5-6
j_gene: TRBJ2-3
CDR3aa: CASSLVGRVTDTQYF
CDR3nt: TGTGCCAGCAGCTTGGTCGGGAGAGTCACAGATACGCAGTATTTT

abundance: .
d_gene: .
v_gene: TRBV19
j_gene: TRBJ1-4
CDR3aa: CASRKNEKLFF
CDR3nt: TGTGCCAGTAGGAAAAATGAAAAACTGTTTTTT

abundance: .
d_gene: TRBD2
v_gene: TRBV10-3
j_gene: TRBJ2-3
CDR3aa: CAISELRLAGVTDTQYF
CDR3nt: TGTGCCATCAGTGAGTTAAGACTAGCGGGAGTGACAGATACGCAGTATTTT

abundance: .
d_gene: .
v_gene: TRBV19
j_gene: TRBJ1-5
CDR3aa: CASSSRGEGLQPQHF
CDR3nt: TGTGCCAGTAGCAGTAGGGGGGAGGGACTTCAGCCCCAGCATTTT

abundance: .
d_gene: .
v_gene: TRBV7-9
j_gene: TRBJ1-2
CDR3aa: CASSHGQGGYGYTF
CDR3nt: TGTGCCAGCAGCCACGGGCAGGGAGGCTATGGCTACACCTTC

abundance: .
d_gene: TRBD2
v_gene: TRBV6-1
j_gene: TRBJ2-2
CDR3aa: CASSEWGGSTGELFF
CDR3nt: TGTGCCAGCAGTGAATGGGGGGGTAGCACCGGGGAGCTGTTTTTT

abundance: .
d_gene: TRBD2
v_gene: TRBV7-9
j_gene: TRBJ2-7
CDR3aa: CASSSVTGTSGVAYEQYF
CDR3nt: TGTGCCAGCAGCTCCGTCACCGGGACTAGCGGGGTGGCCTACGAGCAGTACTTC

abundance: .
d_gene: TRBD2
v_gene: TRBV5-1
j_gene: TRBJ2-1
CDR3aa: CASSPGLAGRRNEQFF
CDR3nt: TGCGCCAGCAGCCCGGGACTAGCGGGACGACGAAATGAGCAGTTCTTC

abundance: .
d_gene: .
v_gene: TRBV6-1
j_gene: TRBJ2-5
CDR3aa: CASKTAETQYF
CDR3nt: TGTGCCAGCAAAACAGCCGAGACCCAGTACTTC

abundance: .
d_gene: .
v_gene: TRBV28
j_gene: TRBJ1-1
CDR3aa: CASPPRGSNTEAFF
CDR3nt: TGTGCCAGCCCCCCCCGAGGATCGAACACTGAAGCTTTCTTT

abundance: once
d_gene: .
v_gene: TRBV6-6
j_gene: TRBJ2-7
CDR3aa: CASSHSYEQYF
CDR3nt: TGTGCCAGCAGCCACAGCTACGAGCAGTACTTC

abundance: .
d_gene: TRBD2
v_gene: TRBV7-9
j_gene: TRBJ2-7
CDR3aa: CASKPSGSPSYEQYF
CDR3nt: TGTGCCAGTAAGCCTAGCGGGAGTCCCTCCTACGAGCAGTACTTC

abundance: .
d_gene: .
v_gene: TRBV6-5
j_gene: TRBJ1-1
CDR3aa: CASSYSGQGNTEAFF
CDR3nt: TGTGCCAGCAGTTACTCGGGGCAGGGAAACACTGAAGCTTTCTTT

abundance: once
d_gene: TRBD2
v_gene: TRBV10-1
j_gene: TRBJ2-1
CDR3aa: CASSEPSGLNDEQFF
CDR3nt: TGCGCCAGCAGTGAGCCTAGCGGATTAAATGATGAGCAGTTCTTC

abundance: .
d_gene: TRBD2
v_gene: TRBV5-5
j_gene: TRBJ2-1
CDR3aa: CASSLGLAGYNEQFF
CDR3nt: TGTGCCAGCAGCTTGGGACTAGCGGGGTACAATGAGCAGTTCTTC

abundance: .
d_gene: TRBD1
v_gene: TRBV29-1
j_gene: TRBJ2-7
CDR3aa: CSTRTGTDEQYF
CDR3nt: TGCAGCACGCGGACAGGCACCGACGAGCAGTACTTC

abundance: .
d_gene: .
v_gene: TRBV6-1
j_gene: TRBJ2-7
CDR3aa: CASRGLNEQYF
CDR3nt: TGTGCCAGCAGGGGATTAAACGAGCAGTACTTC

abundance: .
d_gene: .
v_gene: TRBV5-1
j_gene: TRBJ2-7
CDR3aa: CASSDSNPTYEQYF
CDR3nt: TGCGCCAGCAGCGACAGCAATCCTACCTACGAGCAGTACTTC

abundance: .
d_gene: .
v_gene: TRBV18
j_gene: TRBJ1-4
CDR3aa: CASSPFSAGSINEKLFF
CDR3nt: TGTGCCAGCTCACCATTTTCGGCGGGGTCAATTAATGAAAAACTGTTTTTT

abundance: .
d_gene: .
v_gene: TRBV7-8
j_gene: TRBJ2-2
CDR3aa: CASSLGRTGELFF
CDR3nt: TGTGCCAGCAGCTTGGGCAGAACCGGGGAGCTGTTTTTT

abundance: once
d_gene: .
v_gene: TRBV20-1
j_gene: TRBJ2-7
CDR3aa: CSASTLGEQYF
CDR3nt: TGCAGTGCTAGTACCCTAGGCGAGCAGTACTTC

abundance: .
d_gene: .
v_gene: TRBV9
j_gene: TRBJ1-1
CDR3aa: CASSVRDGGEAFF
CDR3nt: TGTGCCAGCAGCGTAAGGGACGGGGGTGAAGCTTTCTTT

abundance: .
d_gene: .
v_gene: TRBV5-1
j_gene: TRBJ2-2
CDR3aa: CASSPTGVGTGELFF
CDR3nt: TGCGCCAGCAGCCCCACTGGGGTGGGCACCGGGGAGCTGTTTTTT

abundance: .
d_gene: TRBD1
v_gene: TRBV11-2
j_gene: TRBJ1-3
CDR3aa: CASSLIPGGNPSGNTIYF
CDR3nt: TGTGCCAGCAGCTTAATCCCAGGGGGGAATCCCTCTGGAAACACCATATATTTT

abundance: .
d_gene: .
v_gene: TRBV7-2
j_gene: TRBJ1-1
CDR3aa: CASSTPWQGGAFF
CDR3nt: TGTGCCAGCAGCACCCCCTGGCAGGGTGGTGCTTTCTTT

abundance: .
d_gene: TRBD2
v_gene: TRBV5-6
j_gene: TRBJ2-7
CDR3aa: CASSLAGASGTKGGYEQYF
CDR3nt: TGTGCCAGCAGCTTGGCTGGCGCTAGCGGGACAAAGGGCGGTTACGAGCAGTACTTC

abundance: .
d_gene: TRBD1
v_gene: TRBV7-2
j_gene: TRBJ2-3
CDR3aa: CASSFGQGAGDTQYF
CDR3nt: TGTGCCAGCAGCTTCGGTCAGGGGGCAGGAGATACGCAGTATTTT